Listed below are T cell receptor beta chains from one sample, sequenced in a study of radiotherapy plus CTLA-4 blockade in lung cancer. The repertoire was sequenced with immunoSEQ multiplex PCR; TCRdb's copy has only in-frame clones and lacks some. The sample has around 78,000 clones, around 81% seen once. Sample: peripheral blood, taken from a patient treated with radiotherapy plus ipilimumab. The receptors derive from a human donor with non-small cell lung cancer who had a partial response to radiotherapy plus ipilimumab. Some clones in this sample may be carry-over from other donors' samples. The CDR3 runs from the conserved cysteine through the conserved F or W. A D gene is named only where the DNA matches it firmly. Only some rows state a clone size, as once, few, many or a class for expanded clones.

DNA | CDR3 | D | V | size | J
TGTGCCAGCTCACCGGACACCGGGGGTGAGCAGTACTTC | CASSPDTGGEQYF | . | TRBV18 | . | TRBJ2-7
TGTGCCAGCTCACCATACCAAGGCGGATCGAACACTGAAGCTTTCTTT | CASSPYQGGSNTEAFF | . | TRBV18 | . | TRBJ1-1
TGTGCCAGCAGCTTAGACAGGGGGCGAGGCGGGGAGCTGTTTTTT | CASSLDRGRGGELFF | TRBD1 | TRBV7-3 | . | TRBJ2-2
TGTGCCAGCAGCAAACGGGACAGGGAGGCAGATACGCAGTATTTT | CASSKRDREADTQYF | TRBD1 | TRBV11-3 | . | TRBJ2-3
TGTGCCAGCAGCCTCGACAGGGCTTCGGGCGAAAAACTGTTTTTT | CASSLDRASGEKLFF | TRBD1 | TRBV6-5 | . | TRBJ1-4
TGTGCCAGCAGTTTAGGGACTGGATACAATGAGCAGTTCTTC | CASSLGTGYNEQFF | . | TRBV27 | . | TRBJ2-1
TGTGCCAGCAGTCGTATGGGAGGGGGGACTGAAGCTTTCTTT | CASSRMGGGTEAFF | . | TRBV27 | . | TRBJ1-1
TGTGCCAGCAGCCAAGGACTAGATACAGATACGCAGTATTTT | CASSQGLDTDTQYF | TRBD2 | TRBV5-6 | . | TRBJ2-3
TGTGCCAGCAGCTTAGAGAGAGATTCGGGCTACACCTTC | CASSLERDSGYTF | . | TRBV7-2 | . | TRBJ1-2
TGTGCCAGCTCACCACCGGGGCTAGCGGGGGAGACCCAGTACTTC | CASSPPGLAGETQYF | TRBD2 | TRBV18 | . | TRBJ2-5
TGCGCCAGCAGCCAAGGTCGGTTGAACTATGGCTACACCTTC | CASSQGRLNYGYTF | . | TRBV4-3 | . | TRBJ1-2
TGTGCCAGCAGCCAAGATCGGAGCGGGGGACCTGGGACCCAGTACTTC | CASSQDRSGGPGTQYF | TRBD2 | TRBV4-2 | . | TRBJ2-5
TGTGCCAGCAGCCCTCTGTTTGTTTCAGGTACTGGAAACACCATATATTTT | CASSPLFVSGTGNTIYF | . | TRBV4-2 | . | TRBJ1-3
TGTGCCAGCAGATCGACAGGGCTCTATGGCTACACCTTC | CASRSTGLYGYTF | TRBD1 | TRBV6-5 | . | TRBJ1-2
TGTGCCAGTAGTCGAGGTTTTGGATCCAAAAATCAGCCCCAGCATTTT | CASSRGFGSKNQPQHF | . | TRBV19 | few | TRBJ1-5
TGTGCCTGGGGCCTCCCCGACAGGAAGGGCCTCGAGCAGTACTTC | CAWGLPDRKGLEQYF | . | TRBV30 | . | TRBJ2-7
TGTGCCAGCAGCCAAGCAGGAATGAACACTGAAGCTTTCTTT | CASSQAGMNTEAFF | . | TRBV14 | . | TRBJ1-1
TGTGCCTGGAGTCCTCCATTAACTAGCGGGAGGCCCTACACTGGCTCCTACAATGAGCAGTTCTTC | CAWSPPLTSGRPYTGSYNEQFF | TRBD2 | TRBV30 | . | TRBJ2-1
TGTGCCAGCAGCTTAGTGCAGGGGGCAGGTACTGAAGCTTTCTTT | CASSLVQGAGTEAFF | TRBD1 | TRBV11-2 | . | TRBJ1-1
TGTGCCAGCTCACCAGCCTCCCAGGGCCCCCAGCATTTT | CASSPASQGPQHF | . | TRBV18 | . | TRBJ1-5
TGTGCCAGTAAGGAGACAGGGGGGAATTCACCCCTCCACTTT | CASKETGGNSPLHF | TRBD1 | TRBV19 | . | TRBJ1-6
TGTGCCAGCAGCGTAGTAGGGGGAGTAAGCACAGATACGCAGTATTTT | CASSVVGGVSTDTQYF | . | TRBV9 | once | TRBJ2-3
TGTGCCAGCAGTAGTCTCGGACAGGCTACCTACGAGCAGTACTTC | CASSSLGQATYEQYF | TRBD1 | TRBV6-5 | . | TRBJ2-7
TGTGCCAGCAGGAATCACCGGGACAGCTCCTACGAGCAGTACTTC | CASRNHRDSSYEQYF | TRBD1 | TRBV6-5 | . | TRBJ2-7
TGTGCCAGTAGTCCCGGGACAGGGGCGGTTGGCTACACCTTC | CASSPGTGAVGYTF | TRBD1 | TRBV19 | . | TRBJ1-2
TGTGCCAGCTCACCATGGGCGGGGCCCCGCACAGATACGCAGTATTTT | CASSPWAGPRTDTQYF | . | TRBV7-2 | . | TRBJ2-3
TGTGCCATCAGCGCAGACATCCTGAACACTGAAGCTTTCTTT | CAISADILNTEAFF | . | TRBV10-3 | . | TRBJ1-1
TGTGCCAGCAGCAACGTTATAGAAAGCTCTGGAAACACCATATATTTT | CASSNVIESSGNTIYF | . | TRBV7-9 | . | TRBJ1-3
TGTGCCATCAGTGGCGGGGGTCAAGGTACCCAGTACTTC | CAISGGGQGTQYF | TRBD2 | TRBV10-3 | few | TRBJ2-5
TGTGCCAGACTCTTCCACACCATATATTTT | CARLFHTIYF | . | TRBV5-6 | . | TRBJ1-3
TGCGCCAGCAGACCCCTAGCGGGAGCGGGGGATGAGCAGTTCTTC | CASRPLAGAGDEQFF | TRBD2 | TRBV5-1 | . | TRBJ2-1
TGTGCCAGCAGCCCCGGGACTTTGATTCAAGAGACCCAGTACTTC | CASSPGTLIQETQYF | . | TRBV14 | . | TRBJ2-5
TGTGCCAGCAGGGGACAGGGACGTACTGAAGCTTTCTTT | CASRGQGRTEAFF | TRBD1 | TRBV28 | . | TRBJ1-1
TGCGCCAGCAGCTTACAACCCGAGAACACTGAAGCTTTCTTT | CASSLQPENTEAFF | . | TRBV5-1 | . | TRBJ1-1
TGTGCCAGCAGCGTGGACGGGGGGACCTACGAGCAGTACTTC | CASSVDGGTYEQYF | TRBD2 | TRBV5-4 | . | TRBJ2-7
TGTGCCAGCAGCTTAGTGGGGATAGCGGGAGCCAATGAGCAGTTCTTC | CASSLVGIAGANEQFF | TRBD2 | TRBV11-2 | . | TRBJ2-1
TGTGCCAGCAGCTTAAACAGGGGAGGGGAGCTGTTTTTT | CASSLNRGGELFF | TRBD1 | TRBV7-3 | . | TRBJ2-2
TGCAGCGTTGAGCATAGCTACGAGCAGTACTTC | CSVEHSYEQYF | . | TRBV29-1 | . | TRBJ2-7
TGTGCCAGCAGCTTGCTAGCGGGTGTCGTTCCCTACGAGCAGTACTTC | CASSLLAGVVPYEQYF | TRBD2 | TRBV5-5 | . | TRBJ2-7
TGTGCCAGCAGCTTAGTGGCGGGGGCGGGGACGGGGACAGATACGCAGTATTTT | CASSLVAGAGTGTDTQYF | . | TRBV7-8 | . | TRBJ2-3
TGTGCCAGCAGGGCCCGGTTTCTAGCGGGGGCATACAATGAGCAGTTCTTC | CASRARFLAGAYNEQFF | TRBD2 | TRBV27 | . | TRBJ2-1
TGTGCCAGCAGGGGGAGGGGCTCTGGAAACACCATATATTTT | CASRGRGSGNTIYF | . | TRBV5-6 | . | TRBJ1-3
TGTGCCAGCAGTTACTGGAGCGTGTACGAGCAGTACTTC | CASSYWSVYEQYF | . | TRBV6-5 | . | TRBJ2-7
TGCAGCGCCGCCCGTTTGGACAGACAAGAGACCCAGTACTTC | CSAARLDRQETQYF | . | TRBV29-1 | once | TRBJ2-5
TGTGCCAGCAGCTTAGGTTACGGGACAGGGTTATACAATGAGCAGTTCTTC | CASSLGYGTGLYNEQFF | TRBD1 | TRBV11-2 | . | TRBJ2-1
TGTGCCAGCAGTTATATGTTGAATCAGCCCCAGCATTTT | CASSYMLNQPQHF | . | TRBV6-5 | . | TRBJ1-5
TGCGCCAGCAGCTTGGCCGAAGTTAGCGGGGTCTCTAATGAGCAGTTCTTC | CASSLAEVSGVSNEQFF | TRBD2 | TRBV5-1 | . | TRBJ2-1
TGTGCCAGCAGGCCTGAGGGGGCCGCCTACGAGCAGTACTTC | CASRPEGAAYEQYF | TRBD1 | TRBV28 | . | TRBJ2-7
TGTGCCAGCAGCTTCGGGACAGGGGGACAGCCCCAGCATTTT | CASSFGTGGQPQHF | TRBD1 | TRBV7-9 | . | TRBJ1-5
TGTGCCAGCAGTTTTTTCGGGAATCAGCCCCAGCATTTT | CASSFFGNQPQHF | . | TRBV28 | . | TRBJ1-5
TGTGCCAGCAGCTTATCCCCGGAGGTAGATACGCAGTATTTT | CASSLSPEVDTQYF | . | TRBV7-7 | . | TRBJ2-3
TGTGCCAGTAGTATAGCGGCGGAAGAGCAGTTCTTC | CASSIAAEEQFF | . | TRBV19 | few | TRBJ2-1
TGTGCCAGCAGCACCGTGGGAGCTAGTTCCTACAATGAGCAGTTCTTC | CASSTVGASSYNEQFF | . | TRBV7-3 | . | TRBJ2-1